These T cell receptor beta chains were read from a single sample in a study of blood T cells in healthy people across ages. In TCRdb, the 5' RACE reads were re-called with MiXCR into one record per CDR3 protein. The table shows over a million distinct CDR3 sequences, with around 40% occurring only once. Sequencing was carried out using blood. Every receptor here comes from a woman under 30 in good health. Each CDR3 is given with its conserved first and last residue. Fields, in order: CDR3 DNA, CDR3 protein, D gene, V gene, clone size, J gene. D genes are given only for firm matches. Clone size is stated in some rows and not others, as once, few, many or a class when expanded.

TGTGCCAGCAGCTTAGATCAAATTAGCACAGATACGCAGTATTTT | CASSLDQISTDTQYF | . | TRBV7-9 | few | TRBJ2-3
TGCGCCAGCAGCTTGGAACCGCACCAATATGGCTACACCTTC | CASSLEPHQYGYTF | . | TRBV5-1 | . | TRBJ1-2
TGTGCCAGCAGCTTACGGCTTAGCGGGCAGGGTTATCAGCCCCAGCATTTT | CASSLRLSGQGYQPQHF | . | TRBV7-8 | . | TRBJ1-5
TGTGCCAGCAGGCAGGATACGGAAAACTATGGCTACACCTTC | CASRQDTENYGYTF | . | TRBV9 | few | TRBJ1-2
TGTGCTAGTGGTTGGGTAGCAGGAGGGGAGGGTGGCTACACCTTC | CASGWVAGGEGGYTF | . | TRBV12-5 | . | TRBJ1-2
TGTGCCAGCAGTTTATCGGGGGGGGGTAGCTCCTACGAGCAGTACTTC | CASSLSGGGSSYEQYF | TRBD2 | TRBV27 | few | TRBJ2-7
TGTGCCAGCAGTCTTATACGGGGCCCCAAAAACATTCAGTACTTC | CASSLIRGPKNIQYF | . | TRBV28 | few | TRBJ2-4
TGTGCCAGCAGCTTAGCCTACATTCAGTACTTC | CASSLAYIQYF | . | TRBV5-8 | . | TRBJ2-4
TGTGCCAGCAATAACAGGGGGCTTGGCTATGGCTACACCTTC | CASNNRGLGYGYTF | TRBD1 | TRBV2 | few | TRBJ1-2
TGTGCCAGCAGTTCCCCCCGGGATCCTACTAACTATGGCTACACCTTC | CASSSPRDPTNYGYTF | . | TRBV28 | few | TRBJ1-2
TGTGCCAGCAGCGTAGAGGGCCTCCCCTACGAGCAGTACTTC | CASSVEGLPYEQYF | . | TRBV9 | . | TRBJ2-7
TGTGCCACCAGCAGAGCGCTAGCGGTCTACAATGAGCAGTTCTTC | CATSRALAVYNEQFF | TRBD2 | TRBV15 | few | TRBJ2-1
TGCGCCAGCAAAATCGGGACTCCAGCCAATGAGCAGTTCTTC | CASKIGTPANEQFF | . | TRBV5-1 | once | TRBJ2-1
TGTGCCAGCAGCTCCGACAGGGGGGCTAACTATGGCTACACCTTC | CASSSDRGANYGYTF | TRBD1 | TRBV7-9 | . | TRBJ1-2
TGTGCTAGTGGTTTGGGACAGGGTTCCGGCAATGAGCAGTTCTTC | CASGLGQGSGNEQFF | TRBD1 | TRBV12-5 | . | TRBJ2-1
TGCAGCGCTACCACAGGGTACGCCCAGCATTTT | CSATTGYAQHF | . | TRBV29-1 | many | TRBJ1-5
TGTGCCAGCGTCGATGGGACAGGGGGCTACAATGAGCAGTTCTTC | CASVDGTGGYNEQFF | TRBD1 | TRBV28 | many | TRBJ2-1
TGCAGTGCTCCTACCTGTGGCTACACCTTC | CSAPTCGYTF | . | TRBV20-1 | . | TRBJ1-2
TGTGCCAGCAGTCTCGGGGTAGCGGGAGAGTCAAATACGCAGTATTTT | CASSLGVAGESNTQYF | TRBD2 | TRBV28 | . | TRBJ2-3
TGTGCCACCAGCAGAGTGGACAGCCCCTATGGCTACACCTTC | CATSRVDSPYGYTF | . | TRBV15 | . | TRBJ1-2
TGTGCCGCCACTCCGACCGGGACAGGGGCTTGTCGGCCCCAGCATTTT | CAATPTGTGACRPQHF | TRBD1 | TRBV24-1 | . | TRBJ1-5
TGTGCCAGCAGTATGGACAAGGACATTCAGTACTTC | CASSMDKDIQYF | . | TRBV2 | few | TRBJ2-4
TGTGCCAGCAGTGAACATCCTTCTGACAGTACAACCGGGGAGCTGTTTTTT | CASSEHPSDSTTGELFF | . | TRBV25-1 | . | TRBJ2-2
TGTGCCAGCAGCCTTAAACAGGGTGAAGCTTTCTTT | CASSLKQGEAFF | . | TRBV7-9 | once | TRBJ1-1
TGTGCCAGCAGTCCCATATTGGGGGGATGGACAGGGTTTGGCGAGCAGTACTTC | CASSPILGGWTGFGEQYF | TRBD1 | TRBV12-3/TRBV12-4 | . | TRBJ2-7
TGTGCCAGAGCGACACAGGGGGCGGATCCTACTGAAGCTTTCTTT | CARATQGADPTEAFF | TRBD1 | TRBV27 | . | TRBJ1-1
TGTGCCAGCAGTTTTTGGGGGGCGCGAGGCTACACCTTC | CASSFWGARGYTF | . | TRBV12-3/TRBV12-4 | . | TRBJ1-2
TGCAGTGCTAGAGCACCGGGACTAGCGGGAGTGGTTGAGCAGTTCTTC | CSARAPGLAGVVEQFF | TRBD2 | TRBV20-1 | . | TRBJ2-1
TGTGCCAGCAGAGCTCACAGGGGTTATTCACCCCTCCACTTT | CASRAHRGYSPLHF | TRBD1 | TRBV28 | . | TRBJ1-6
TGTGCCACCAGCAGGGAGACAAGACCTGAAAATGAGCAGTTCTTC | CATSRETRPENEQFF | . | TRBV15 | few | TRBJ2-1
TGCAGCGTTGAAGAGAGCTGGCACAACACCGGGGAGCTGTTTTTT | CSVEESWHNTGELFF | . | TRBV29-1 | few | TRBJ2-2
TGCAGTGCTAGAGTGACTAGGTCCTACGAGCAGTACTTC | CSARVTRSYEQYF | . | TRBV20-1 | few | TRBJ2-7
TGCAGTGCTAGCCCGACAGGGGGCGGTAATTCACCCCTCCACTTT | CSASPTGGGNSPLHF | TRBD1 | TRBV20-1 | . | TRBJ1-6
TGTGCCAGCAGTCCCTCGGGGGGAAGGGCTGAAGCTTTCTTT | CASSPSGGRAEAFF | . | TRBV6-6 | . | TRBJ1-1
TGCGCCAGCAGTCATGCCCAGCGCGGGTACAATGAGCAGTTCTTC | CASSHAQRGYNEQFF | . | TRBV4-1 | few | TRBJ2-1
TGTGCCAGCAGCCAACGGGACAGAGGCTACACCTTC | CASSQRDRGYTF | TRBD1 | TRBV3-1 | . | TRBJ1-2
TGTGCCAGCAGCAAGACTAGGATATACGAGCAGTACTTC | CASSKTRIYEQYF | . | TRBV7-2 | many | TRBJ2-7
TGTGCCAGCAGCATAGAACAGGGGACGTCCGGGGAGCTGTTTTTT | CASSIEQGTSGELFF | TRBD1 | TRBV9 | few | TRBJ2-2
TGTGCCAGCAGTGAAAGAGGACAGTGGGGAGCTTTCTTT | CASSERGQWGAFF | . | TRBV2 | . | TRBJ1-1
TGTGCCAGCAGTTTATTGATAAGTGGGGGTGGCAACGAGCAGTACTTC | CASSLLISGGGNEQYF | . | TRBV27 | . | TRBJ2-7
TGTGCCAGCAGCCCGGGACGGTATAGCGATCAGCCCCAGCATTTT | CASSPGRYSDQPQHF | . | TRBV11-2 | . | TRBJ1-5
TGTGCCAGCAGCTTCTTGGGGACTAGCGGGAGCTACGAGCAGTACTTC | CASSFLGTSGSYEQYF | TRBD2 | TRBV7-9 | few | TRBJ2-7